This TCR beta chain appears in the sequencing data of a study of cytomegalovirus exposure and HLA in healthy donors. General study results and limits: Most observed TCR sequences were rare, whereas some public TCRs were detected in many donors. There were some V segments, including TRBV6-2 and TRBV6-3, excluded as indistinguishable. CMV serostatus was the only recorded immune exposure for donors.

Remarks on this clone: Its antigen is unknown.

The trim removed 3 bases at V and 7 bases at J, leaving 10 bases unmatched. CDR3 length: 18 amino acids. In germline, CDR1 is WSHSY, CDR2 SAAADI. The PCR contained 60 Vbeta and 13 Jbeta primers. Here immunoSEQ multiplex PCR was the method, and the copy in TCRdb shows in-frame clones only, minus some. The data contain 150,000 to 200,000 clones, more than 60% of them singletons. This TCR derives from a man aged 40-55 years in good health and CMV-seronegative. Sequencing used PBMCs. This chain joins TRBV10-2 and TRBJ2-2; TRBD2 aligns across 14 bases. CDR3 region: CASSDPRTSGGLLGELFF. The CDR3 region has the DNA TGCGCCAGCAGTGACCCCCGGACTAGCGGGGGGCTGCTCGGGGAGCTGTTTTTT.